This T cell receptor beta chain is drawn from a study of T-cell reconstitution after alpha-beta-depleted transplantation in children (dated by TCRdb to 2016 to 2018). In terms of the full investigation: T-cell immune reconstitution after TCRalphabeta/CD19-depleted allogeneic hematopoietic cell transplantation in children was quantitatively tracked in the study by means of TCR repertoire profiling. General conclusions and limits of the study: In some patients, the high TCRbeta diversity seen at day 60 was put down to recipient T cells and intrathymic progenitors that had survived conditioning. Apparently early alphabetaT-cell count recovery about two months after transplant reportedly relied on only several hundred rapidly expanded clones derived from non-depleted graft cells. Hyperexpanded clone frequencies declined over subsequent months; after one year, T-cell counts and TCRbeta diversity were mostly attributed to newly produced T cells.

The V end gives up 7 bases and the J end 4 bases, leaving 9 bases in the junction not matched to a gene. Sequences SGHTA (CDR1) and FQGNSA (CDR2) are obtained from the germline V gene. The CDR3 starts with the cysteine, ends with the phenylalanine, and has 16 residues. Just CDR3 DNA is preserved here, 48 bases in frame from base 1. Receptor libraries were prepared by PCR. Sequencing took place on an Illumina HiSeq 2500. TCR library preparation used molecular barcoding, with unique molecular identifiers applied to normalize quantification of the TCRbeta repertoire. The public reads were quality trimmed at Q25 with fastp and then assembled into clones with MiXCR by TCRdb, keeping productive beta chains. Identical CDR3 protein sequences are pooled into one entry, listed with their most common genes and DNA. Across this sample there are 530,000 or so distinct CDR3 sequences, with over 25% seen only once. Approximately 33% of the sample lies in the top ten.

The treatment or condition label corresponds to: allogeneic hematopoietic cell transplantation with graft depleted of TCRalphabeta T cells and CD19 B cells. The transplant recipients were children given TCRalphabeta/CD19-depleted allogeneic hematopoietic cell grafts. On this clonotype: This receptor's antigen is unknown. Base qualities are not provided; no much larger clone lies one nucleotide away.

The sequencing here drew on PBMCs, taken before TCRalphabeta/CD19-depleted stem cell transplant. The clonotype originates from a boy younger than two with Wiskott-Aldrich syndrome, due to receive a stem cell transplant. The chain is made from TRBV7-2 and TRBJ2-1; TRBD1 matches 11 bases in the middle. The DNA sequence reads TGTGCCAGCACTAACACCGGGACAGGGGGGTACAATGAGCAGTTCTTC. It translates as CASTNTGTGGYNEQFF.